Listed here are 13 T cell receptor beta chains from one sample, sequenced in a study of cytomegalovirus exposure and HLA in healthy donors. The PCR contained 60 Vbeta and 13 Jbeta primers. Method: immunoSEQ multiplex PCR; TCRdb's copy keeps in-frame clones and lacks some. The sample shows 150,000 to 200,000 clones, just over 75% of them seen only once. The material sequenced was PBMCs. All receptors come from a young woman in good health and CMV-seropositive.

The V gene is TRBV2, the J gene TRBJ1-5; 10 nucleotides align to TRBD1. With V trimmed by 5 bases and J by 0 bases, 4 bases remained unmatched. Germline-derived CDR1 and CDR2 are SNHLY and FYNNEI. This CDR3 is 16 amino acids long. The CDR3 loop reads CASSTRTGGSNQPQHF. CDR3 nucleotides: TGTGCCAGCAGTACACGGACAGGGGGTAGCAATCAGCCCCAGCATTTT.

The genes are TRBV7-2 and TRBJ2-7; no reliable D call. Germline assignment: CDR1 SGHTA and CDR2 FQGNSA. CDR3 size: 14 residues. Trimming removed 1 base from V and 3 bases from J, with 10 bases in between. DNA of the CDR3: TGTGCCAGCAGCTTAGAAGGAGTACGCTACGAGCAGTACTTC. Translated, it gives CASSLEGVRYEQYF.

The V and J genes are TRBV15 and TRBJ1-2, with a tentative D call TRBD1 (5 bases). Germline V gives CDR1 LNHNV, CDR2 YYDKDF (reference sequence). This CDR3 comprises 15 residues. Trimming took 6 bases from V and 8 from J, leaving 22 bases between them. The CDR3 here is CATSGDRWSIEGYTF. The CDR3 bases are TGTGCCACCAGTGGTGACAGATGGAGTATAGAGGGCTACACCTTC. Full variable domain (remainder filled in from reference TRBV15 and TRBJ1-2): DAMVIQNPRYQVTQFGKPVTLSCSQTLNHNVMYWYQQKSSQAPKLLFHYYDKDFNNEADTPDNFQSRRPNTSFCFLDIRSPGLGDTAMYLCATSGDRWSIEGYTFGSGTRLTVV.

This chain connects TRBV9 to TRBJ1-1; 9 bases are shared with TRBD1. CDR1 SGDLS and CDR2 YYNGEE come from the germline V gene. The CDR3 is 17 amino acids. The ends lost 3 bases at V and 2 bases at J; junction bases unmatched: 11. DNA for the CDR3: TGTGCCAGCAGCGAGCCCCCACGGGACAGGGTTAACACTGAAGCTTTCTTT. Residues: CASSEPPRDRVNTEAFF.

This clone was seen once. The CDR3 protein is CASSRWPAGGETQYF. The CDR3 DNA is TGTGCCAGCTCCCGGTGGCCTGCCGGAGGGGAGACCCAGTACTTC. The V gene is TRBV5-6, the J gene TRBJ2-5, with TRBD2 as a possible D gene (6 bases). The CDR3 contains 15 residues. Germline V gives CDR1 SGHDT, CDR2 YYEEEE. Trimming took 7 bases from V and 5 from J, leaving 21 bases between them.

The sample holds a few counts of this clone. The chain carries TRBV6-5 and TRBJ1-4, with a weak D call TRBD1 (5 bases). Per the germline V gene, CDR1 is MNHEY and CDR2 is SVGAGI. This CDR3 contains 15 residues. Trimming removed 6 bases from V and 8 bases from J, with 19 bases in between. CDR3 in amino acids: CASRLSGSRGEKLFF. CDR3 bases: TGTGCCAGCAGATTATCCGGGAGCCGGGGGGAAAAACTGTTTTTT.

The genes are TRBV7-2 and TRBJ2-2, with 7 bases lining up with TRBD1. Germline V gene lookup returns CDR1 SGHTA and CDR2 FQGNSA. The junction had 7 bases not matched to a gene; V was cut back by 3 bases and J by 6 bases. The CDR3 is made up of 15 amino acids. CDR3 sequence reads: CASSFEGASSGELFF. Written as DNA, the CDR3 is TGTGCCAGCAGCTTTGAGGGGGCGTCCTCCGGGGAGCTGTTTTTT.

The chain has TRBV30 and TRBJ2-5; weak D call: TRBD1 (7 bases). The end of the DNA is better explained by TRBJ2-7, so the J call may be wrong. This CDR3 spans 13 amino acids. Germline-derived CDR1 and CDR2 are GTSNPN and SVGIG (reference sequence). In DNA, the CDR3 is TGTGCCTACACGCGGGACAGAAAGTCCGAGCAGTACTTC. Encoded protein: CAYTRDRKSEQYF.

The V and J genes are TRBV4-1 and TRBJ1-5, with a tentative D call TRBD1 (5 bases). CDR3 length: 14 residues. Germline loops: CDR1 MGHRA, CDR2 YSYEKL. V lost 2 bases and J 6 bases, leaving 11 bases between the germline ends. CDR3 protein: CASSQSRGIQPQHF. The CDR3 region has the DNA TGCGCCAGCAGCCAAAGTCGGGGGATTCAGCCCCAGCATTTT.

This clone was detected ten times or more. The chain links TRBV4-1 to TRBJ1-1; no reliable D call. CDR1 MGHRA and CDR2 YSYEKL come from the germline V gene. This CDR3 comprises 16 residues. V lost 2 bases and J lost 1, with 14 bases in between. The CDR3 here is CASSQHLSTANTEAFF. CDR3 nucleotide sequence: TGCGCCAGCAGCCAACATCTTTCCACAGCGAACACTGAAGCTTTCTTT.

The V and J genes are TRBV7-2 and TRBJ1-1; a weak D match, TRBD1 (6 bases). The CDR3 contains 15 residues. V was pared by 5 bases and J by 3 bases, with 16 bases between. The germline CDR1 and CDR2 sequences are SGHTA and FQGNSA. CDR3 residues: CASSLGHLEDTEAFF. CDR3 nucleotide sequence: TGTGCCAGCAGCCTGGGACACCTTGAGGACACTGAAGCTTTCTTT.

The chain combines TRBV6-1 with TRBJ1-1; D possibly corresponds to TRBD1 (5 bases). CDR1 and CDR2 from the germline V gene are MNHNS and SASEGT. Between the trimmed V and J ends, which lost 1 base and 1 base, there was a span of 13 bases. The CDR3 extends over 16 amino acids. The CDR3 sequence: CASSEEGRRSNTEAFF. CDR3 coding DNA: TGTGCCAGCAGTGAAGAGGGGCGGCGGTCGAACACTGAAGCTTTCTTT.

CDR3 coding DNA: TGTGCCAGCACGGACAGGGGAGTGGGGCCAGATACGCAGTATTTT. Its translation: CASTDRGVGPDTQYF. This sequence joins TRBV25-1 and TRBJ2-3; the match to TRBD1 covers 9 bases. The CDR3 sequence is 15 residues long. Germline V gives CDR1 MGHDK, CDR2 SYGVNS. Trimming at V came to 7 bases and at J to 4 bases, leaving 9 bases not matched to a gene.